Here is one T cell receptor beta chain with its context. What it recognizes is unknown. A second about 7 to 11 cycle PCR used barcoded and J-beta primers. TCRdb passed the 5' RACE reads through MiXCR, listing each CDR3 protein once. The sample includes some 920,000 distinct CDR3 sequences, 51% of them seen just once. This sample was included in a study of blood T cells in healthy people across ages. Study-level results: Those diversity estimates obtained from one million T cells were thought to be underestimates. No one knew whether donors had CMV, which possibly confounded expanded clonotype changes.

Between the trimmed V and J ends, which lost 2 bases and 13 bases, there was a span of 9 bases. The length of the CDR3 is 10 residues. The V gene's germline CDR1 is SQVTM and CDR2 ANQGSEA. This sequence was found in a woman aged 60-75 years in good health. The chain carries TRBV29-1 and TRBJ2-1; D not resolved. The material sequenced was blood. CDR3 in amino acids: CSVEKGRQFF. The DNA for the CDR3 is TGCAGCGTTGAAAAGGGTAGACAGTTCTTC.